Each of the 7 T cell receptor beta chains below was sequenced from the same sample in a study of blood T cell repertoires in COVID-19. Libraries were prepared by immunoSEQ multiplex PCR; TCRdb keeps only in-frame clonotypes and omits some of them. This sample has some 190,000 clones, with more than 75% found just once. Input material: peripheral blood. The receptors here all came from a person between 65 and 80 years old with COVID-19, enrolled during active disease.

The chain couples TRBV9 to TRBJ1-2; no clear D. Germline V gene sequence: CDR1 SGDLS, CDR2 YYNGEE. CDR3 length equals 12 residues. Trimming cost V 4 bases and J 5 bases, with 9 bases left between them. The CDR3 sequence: CASSPAGYGYTF. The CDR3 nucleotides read TGTGCCAGCAGCCCAGCCGGGTATGGCTACACCTTC.

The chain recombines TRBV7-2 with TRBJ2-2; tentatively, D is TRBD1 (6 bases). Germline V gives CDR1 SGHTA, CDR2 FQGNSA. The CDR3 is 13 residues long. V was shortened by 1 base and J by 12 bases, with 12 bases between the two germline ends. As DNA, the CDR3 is TGTGCCAGCAGCTTAGGACTCAGGGGACAGCTGTTTTTT. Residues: CASSLGLRGQLFF.

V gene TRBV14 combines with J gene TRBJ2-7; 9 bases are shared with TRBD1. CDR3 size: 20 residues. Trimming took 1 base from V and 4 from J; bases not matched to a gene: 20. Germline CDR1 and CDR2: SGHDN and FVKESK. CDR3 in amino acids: CASSQVPGQGSSGEDYEQYF. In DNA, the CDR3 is TGTGCCAGCAGCCAAGTCCCGGGACAGGGTTCCTCCGGCGAGGATTACGAGCAGTACTTC.

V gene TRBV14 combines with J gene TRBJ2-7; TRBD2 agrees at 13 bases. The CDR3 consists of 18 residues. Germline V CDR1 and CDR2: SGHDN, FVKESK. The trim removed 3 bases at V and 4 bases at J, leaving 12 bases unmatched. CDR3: CASSHSTITSGRAYEQYF. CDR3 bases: TGTGCCAGCAGCCACTCTACGATAACTAGCGGGAGGGCTTACGAGCAGTACTTC.

The CDR3 DNA sequence: TGTGCCAGCAGCTTACGTAGGGGTACGTCCAACGTCCTGACTTTC. This codes for CASSLRRGTSNVLTF. The chain couples TRBV13 to TRBJ2-6; maybe TRBD1 (5 bases). In germline, CDR1 is PRHDT, CDR2 FYEKMQ (reference sequence). Trimming left V 2 bases short and J 8 bases short, with 13 bases between. CDR3 size: 15 residues.

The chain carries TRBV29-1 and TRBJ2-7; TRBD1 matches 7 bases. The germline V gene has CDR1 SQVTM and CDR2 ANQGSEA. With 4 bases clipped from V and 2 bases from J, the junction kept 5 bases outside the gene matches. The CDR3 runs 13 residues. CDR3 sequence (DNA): TGCAGCGTTGTAGACAGGGTTGCCTACGAGCAGTACTTC. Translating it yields CSVVDRVAYEQYF.

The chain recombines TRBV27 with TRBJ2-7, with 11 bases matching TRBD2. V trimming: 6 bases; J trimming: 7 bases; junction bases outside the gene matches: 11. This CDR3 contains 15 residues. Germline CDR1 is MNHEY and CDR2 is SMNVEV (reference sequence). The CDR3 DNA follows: TGTGCCAGCAGCCGCCTTGGGACTAGCGGACTGGAGCAGTACTTC. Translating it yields CASSRLGTSGLEQYF.